The next 32 T cell receptor beta chains were all read from a single sample in a study of T cell responses to AZD1222 COVID-19 vaccine. Sequencing used immunoSEQ multiplex PCR; TCRdb keeps in-frame clones, though not all of them. The sample lists about 93,000 clones; over 80% were seen once. Specimen: peripheral blood, collected on day 0 of AZD1222 vaccination. Receptors were obtained from an adult in good health.

This clone was seen more than once but under ten times. The chain couples TRBV28 to TRBJ1-6; TRBD1 might be the D (5 bases). CDR3 length equals 13 residues. Germline assignment: CDR1 MDHEN and CDR2 SYDVKM. V was pared by 6 bases and J by 10 bases, with 13 bases between. This CDR3 is CASRGGVWSPLHF. The CDR3 DNA reads as TGTGCCAGCAGGGGAGGGGTTTGGTCACCCCTCCACTTT.

The chain is built from TRBV3-1 (or the pseudogene TRBV3-2) and TRBJ2-5; the D gene is possibly TRBD2 (6 bases). The germline V gene has CDR1 LGHDT and CDR2 YNNKEL (reference sequence). The CDR3 has 15 residues. The V end was cut by 1 base, the J end by 1 base, with 10 bases between. The CDR3 DNA reads as TGTGCCAGCAGCCAAGCTAGCGCACTCCAAGAGACCCAGTACTTC. It specifies CASSQASALQETQYF.

The chain employs TRBV25-1 and TRBJ2-7, with D hard to call. The CDR3 spans 15 residues. V was pared by 8 bases and J by 0 bases, with 17 bases between. Germline CDR1 and CDR2: MGHDK and SYGVNS. The CDR3 protein is CASLDGAFTSYEQYF. CDR3 in DNA: TGTGCCAGCCTAGACGGAGCTTTCACCTCCTACGAGCAGTACTTC.

This clone was detected only once. The J gene is TRBJ1-6, the V gene TRBV27, with unresolved D. The V end was cut by 5 bases, the J end by 8 bases, with 7 bases between. The CDR3 sequence is 12 residues long. Germline V gives CDR1 MNHEY, CDR2 SMNVEV (reference sequence). The CDR3 reads CASSTPDSPLHF. In DNA form, the CDR3 reads TGTGCCAGCAGTACCCCTGATTCACCCCTCCACTTT.

The genes are TRBV5-1 and TRBJ1-5; 9 nucleotides align to TRBD1. CDR1 is SGHRS and CDR2 is YFSETQ in the germline V gene. The CDR3 length is 14 residues. With 0 bases clipped from V and 7 bases from J, the junction kept 2 bases outside the gene matches. The CDR3 region has the DNA TGCGCCAGCAGCTTGGGGGACAGGGACCAGCCCCAGCATTTT. This sequence encodes CASSLGDRDQPQHF. The full variable domain, rest sourced from reference TRBV5-1 and TRBJ1-5, is KAGVTQTPRYLIKTRGQQVTLSCSPISGHRSVSWYQQTPGQGLQFLFEYFSETQRNKGNFPGRFSGRQFSNSRSEMNVSTLELGDSALYLCASSLGDRDQPQHFGDGTRLSIL.

CDR3 protein: CASSWTSGTSRTQYF. CDR3 bases: TGTGCCAGCAGTTGGACTAGCGGGACGTCCAGGACCCAGTACTTC. This chain connects TRBV6-2 or TRBV6-3 to TRBJ2-5; 12 bases agree with TRBD2. Trimming took 4 bases from V and 7 from J; bases not matched to a gene: 7. Germline-derived CDR1 and CDR2 are MNHEY and SVGEGT. There are 15 residues in the CDR3.

The J gene is TRBJ2-7, the V gene TRBV10-1, with TRBD1 as a possible D gene (5 bases). The CDR3 extends over 14 amino acids. Per germline, CDR1 WNHNN and CDR2 SYGVQD (reference sequence). The germline V and J ends were trimmed by 8 bases and 3 bases, with 17 bases remaining between them. The chain's CDR3 is CASRWGNLDYEQYF. The CDR3 DNA follows: TGCGCCAGCCGGTGGGGCAACCTGGACTACGAGCAGTACTTC.

This chain joins TRBV28 and TRBJ1-5; D gene uncertain. Per germline, CDR1 MDHEN and CDR2 SYDVKM. The ends were cut back, 6 bases at V and 8 bases at J, with 14 bases in the middle. This CDR3 has 13 residues. CDR3 nucleotide sequence: TGTGCCAGCAGGGGAGTCGGCGTGGAGCCCCAGCATTTT. Translation: CASRGVGVEPQHF.

V gene TRBV6-4 combines with J gene TRBJ1-2, with TRBD1 identical over 8 bases. Germline trimming cut 6 bases from V and 4 bases from J; bases unmatched to any gene: 13. The length of the CDR3 is 16 residues. From germline, CDR1 is MRHNA and CDR2 SNTAGT. The CDR3 region has the DNA TGTGCCAGCAGCCACTCGACGGGACAGGTCTCCTATGGCTACACCTTC. Translating it yields CASSHSTGQVSYGYTF.

The chain combines TRBV19 with TRBJ1-1; 8 nucleotides align to TRBD1. The CDR3 has 14 residues. Germline values: CDR1 LNHDA, CDR2 SQIVND (reference sequence). V gave up 3 bases and J gave up 1 base; unmatched junction bases: 1. CDR3: CASSIGQGNTEAFF. The CDR3 DNA sequence: TGTGCCAGTAGTATCGGACAGGGGAACACTGAAGCTTTCTTT.

J is TRBJ2-4 and V is TRBV24-1; D is unclear. This CDR3 spans 15 amino acids. From germline, CDR1 is KGHDR and CDR2 SFDVKD. The ends were cut back, 12 bases at V and 0 bases at J, with 17 bases in the middle. DNA for the CDR3: TGTGCCCCCCCGCCACCGCCGGGAGCCAAAAACATTCAGTACTTC. This translates into CAPPPPPGAKNIQYF.

The genes are TRBV20-1 and TRBJ2-7; 8 nucleotides match TRBD2. This CDR3 contains 14 residues. The germline gives CDR1 DFQATT, CDR2 SNEGSKA (reference sequence). With V trimmed by 3 bases and J by 2 bases, 6 bases remained unmatched. CDR3 in DNA: TGCAGTGCTAGTCTCCGGGAGGGGCCCTACGAGCAGTACTTC. Protein product: CSASLREGPYEQYF.

The J gene is TRBJ2-5, the V gene TRBV6-5; 7 bases are a match to TRBD2. This CDR3 is built from 15 residues. With 7 bases clipped from V and 1 base from J, the junction kept 9 bases outside the gene matches. Germline V gene data show CDR1 as MNHEY and CDR2 as SVGAGI. CDR3 DNA sequence: TGTGCCAGCACACCTGTCGGGGGGTTCCAAGAGACCCAGTACTTC. It specifies CASTPVGGFQETQYF.

V gene TRBV28 combines with J gene TRBJ2-7, with 11 bases fitting TRBD2. J lost 1 base, V lost 8 bases, and 7 bases had no gene match. Germline-derived CDR1 and CDR2 are MDHEN and SYDVKM. The CDR3 consists of 15 residues. The CDR3 nucleotides read TGTGCCAGCGAAACTAGGACTAGCGGGTCCTACGAGCAGTACTTC. It encodes CASETRTSGSYEQYF.

This chain joins TRBV5-6 and TRBJ1-2; maybe TRBD1 (5 bases). The CDR3 spans 15 residues. Deletions cut 4 bases from V and 8 bases from J, with 21 bases between. Germline assignment: CDR1 SGHDT and CDR2 YYEEEE. The CDR3 DNA reads as TGTGCCAGCAGCATCGAGGGACGGAGCTGGTTGGGCTACACCTTC. Residues: CASSIEGRSWLGYTF.

The chain combines TRBV7-2 with TRBJ2-1; 7 nucleotides align to TRBD2. With V trimmed by 2 bases and J by 8 bases, 6 bases remained unmatched. CDR1 is SGHTA and CDR2 is FQGNSA in the germline V gene. The CDR3 has 14 amino acids. CDR3 loop: CASSLNGRLDEQFF. CDR3 DNA sequence: TGTGCCAGCAGCTTAAACGGGAGGTTGGATGAGCAGTTCTTC.

This rearrangement joins TRBV5-1 to TRBJ2-3, with TRBD1 matching over 8 bases. The germline V gene encodes CDR1 SGHRS and CDR2 YFSETQ. The CDR3 totals 15 residues. The trim removed 3 bases at V and 0 bases at J, leaving 3 bases unmatched. The CDR3 region has the DNA TGCGCCAGCAGCTCACGGACAGGGAGCACAGATACGCAGTATTTT. It specifies CASSSRTGSTDTQYF.

This clone is a singleton in its sample. The rearrangement uses TRBV6-1 and TRBJ1-5; D might be TRBD1 (6 bases). Trimming took off 2 bases at V and 3 bases at J, with 11 bases between the two ends. Germline CDR1 MNHNS, CDR2 SASEGT. The CDR3 has 15 residues. The CDR3 sequence is CASSETGSFNQPQHF. In DNA form, the CDR3 reads TGTGCCAGCAGTGAAACAGGGAGCTTCAATCAGCCCCAGCATTTT.

The chain uses TRBV15 and TRBJ1-3; tentative D call: TRBD1 (5 bases). The CDR3 covers 16 residues. V was clipped by 1 base and J by 0 bases, with 10 bases between them. Looked up from germline, CDR1 is LNHNV and CDR2 is YYDKDF (reference sequence). The chain's CDR3 is CATSRGLGGSGNTIYF. Here the CDR3 DNA reads TGTGCCACCAGCAGAGGGTTGGGGGGCTCTGGAAACACCATATATTTT.

V usage is TRBV4-2 and J usage is TRBJ2-7; 12 nucleotides line up with TRBD2. This CDR3 contains 16 residues. Germline V gene sequence: CDR1 LGHNA, CDR2 YNFKEQ. V gave up 3 bases and J gave up 9 bases; unmatched junction bases: 12. The CDR3 reads CASSQDSSGRAFGQYF. The CDR3 DNA reads TGTGCCAGCAGCCAGGATTCTAGCGGGAGGGCCTTTGGGCAGTACTTC.

This clone was found once. The rearrangement links TRBV28 to TRBJ1-5, with D possibly being TRBD1 (5 bases). This CDR3 comprises 13 residues. The germline CDR1 and CDR2 sequences are MDHEN and SYDVKM. The CDR3: CAWGRPNNQPQHF. Written as DNA, the CDR3 is TGTGCGTGGGGCAGACCTAACAATCAGCCCCAGCATTTT.

Note on this clone: The same CDR3 can be traced to other DNA sequences in this sample. The rearrangement uses TRBV5-1 and TRBJ1-1, with a possible D match to TRBD1 (6 bases). CDR1 and CDR2 from the germline V gene are SGHRS and YFSETQ. The CDR3 has 14 amino acids. The V end lost 3 bases, the J end lost 2 bases, and 11 bases lay between the germline ends. CDR3 in DNA: TGCGCCAGCAGCTCCCGCAGGGGAAACACTGAAGCTTTCTTT. Translation: CASSSRRGNTEAFF. Filled out from reference TRBV5-1 and TRBJ1-1, the complete variable domain reads KAGVTQTPRYLIKTRGQQVTLSCSPISGHRSVSWYQQTPGQGLQFLFEYFSETQRNKGNFPGRFSGRQFSNSRSEMNVSTLELGDSALYLCASSSRRGNTEAFFGQGTRLTVV.

The CDR3 protein is CASSTGVEAFF. DNA for the CDR3: TGTGCCAGCAGCACAGGGGTTGAAGCTTTCTTT. The chain is built from TRBV3-1 (or the pseudogene TRBV3-2) and TRBJ1-1; 7 nucleotides agree with TRBD1. Germline CDR1 is LGHDT and CDR2 is YNNKEL (reference sequence). With V trimmed by 5 bases and J by 7 bases, 1 base remained unmatched. The CDR3 is 11 amino acids.

Written as DNA, the CDR3 is TGTGCCAGCAGCGGGGCTGTGAAAAACATTCAGTACTTC. Translated, it gives CASSGAVKNIQYF. The chain recombines TRBV9 with TRBJ2-4; D remains ambiguous. This CDR3 contains 13 residues. Germline values: CDR1 SGDLS, CDR2 YYNGEE. The V end lost 3 bases, the J end lost 4 bases, and 8 bases lay between the germline ends.

The chain carries TRBV28 and TRBJ1-6; no firm D call. Germline V gene lookup returns CDR1 MDHEN and CDR2 SYDVKM. The V gene lost 3 bases and the J gene lost 4 bases, with 4 bases spanning the gap. The CDR3 runs 13 residues. Here the CDR3 reads CASSLEYNSPLHF. The DNA of the CDR3 is TGTGCCAGCAGTTTGGAGTATAATTCACCCCTCCACTTT. The full variable domain, rest sourced from reference TRBV28 and TRBJ1-6, is DVKVTQSSRYLVKRTGEKVFLECVQDMDHENMFWYRQDPGLGLRLIYFSYDVKMKEKGDIPEGYSVSREKKERFSLILESASTNQTSMYLCASSLEYNSPLHFGNGTRLTVT.

The chain carries TRBV6-5 and TRBJ1-2, with 10 nucleotides matching TRBD1. This CDR3 comprises 14 residues. CDR1 and CDR2 (germline): MNHEY, SVGAGI. The V segment lost 7 bases and the J segment 6 bases; nucleotides outside the gene matches: 8. This chain's CDR3 is CASKDRGHGHGYTF. The DNA for the CDR3 is TGTGCCAGCAAAGACAGGGGGCATGGGCATGGCTACACCTTC.

The V call is TRBV7-2, the J call TRBJ2-3; no clear D. Between the trimmed V and J ends, which lost 5 bases and 0 bases, there was a span of 21 bases. CDR1 SGHTA and CDR2 FQGNSA come from the germline V gene. The CDR3 has 18 amino acids. The CDR3 is CASSPTPKQFSSTDTQYF. CDR3 bases: TGTGCCAGCAGCCCCACACCAAAACAGTTCTCTAGCACAGATACGCAGTATTTT.

The rearrangement joins TRBV19 to TRBJ2-1, with 11 positions matching TRBD2. Looked up from germline, CDR1 is LNHDA and CDR2 is SQIVND (reference sequence). V lost 3 bases to trimming and J lost 6 bases; unmatched junction nucleotides: 16. The CDR3 totals 19 residues. CDR3 protein: CASSMIGKISGRARNEQFF. CDR3 DNA: TGTGCCAGTAGTATGATTGGGAAGATTAGCGGGAGGGCCCGCAATGAGCAGTTCTTC.

The chain has TRBV3-1 (or the pseudogene TRBV3-2) and TRBJ2-7; D tentatively reads TRBD1 or TRBD2 (6 bases each). Trimming stripped 2 bases from V and 2 bases from J, with 19 bases between. The CDR3 consists of 17 residues. Germline V gene lookup returns CDR1 LGHDT and CDR2 YNNKEL (reference sequence). CDR3 protein: CASSQRGDRLPPYEQYF. The CDR3 DNA reads TGTGCCAGCAGCCAAAGGGGGGACCGACTACCACCCTACGAGCAGTACTTC.

This sequence joins TRBV6-1 and TRBJ1-5; D is unclear. Trimming pared 2 bases from V and 7 bases from J, leaving 12 bases between. The CDR3 runs 14 residues. Germline V gives CDR1 MNHNS, CDR2 SASEGT. CDR3 region: CASSELGLGQPQHF. For the CDR3, the DNA is TGTGCCAGCAGTGAACTCGGGCTTGGACAGCCCCAGCATTTT.

V is TRBV7-8 and J is TRBJ2-7; D may be TRBD2 (5 bases). V was trimmed by 5 bases and J by 3 bases, leaving 17 bases between them. The CDR3 is 15 residues long. Germline loops: CDR1 SGHVS, CDR2 FQNEAQ. CDR3 nucleotides: TGTGCCAGCAGCCCCCGGCCAACCCGGGACTACGAGCAGTACTTC. It is translated as CASSPRPTRDYEQYF.

The chain carries TRBV6-5 and TRBJ2-7, with 9 nucleotides matching TRBD1. V shed 4 bases and J 2 bases; nucleotides not matched to a gene: 9. CDR1 MNHEY and CDR2 SVGAGI come from the germline V gene. The CDR3 consists of 16 residues. CDR3 DNA sequence: TGTGCCAGCAGTTTGATTCTGGGACAGGGCCCCTACGAGCAGTACTTC. This gives the protein CASSLILGQGPYEQYF.